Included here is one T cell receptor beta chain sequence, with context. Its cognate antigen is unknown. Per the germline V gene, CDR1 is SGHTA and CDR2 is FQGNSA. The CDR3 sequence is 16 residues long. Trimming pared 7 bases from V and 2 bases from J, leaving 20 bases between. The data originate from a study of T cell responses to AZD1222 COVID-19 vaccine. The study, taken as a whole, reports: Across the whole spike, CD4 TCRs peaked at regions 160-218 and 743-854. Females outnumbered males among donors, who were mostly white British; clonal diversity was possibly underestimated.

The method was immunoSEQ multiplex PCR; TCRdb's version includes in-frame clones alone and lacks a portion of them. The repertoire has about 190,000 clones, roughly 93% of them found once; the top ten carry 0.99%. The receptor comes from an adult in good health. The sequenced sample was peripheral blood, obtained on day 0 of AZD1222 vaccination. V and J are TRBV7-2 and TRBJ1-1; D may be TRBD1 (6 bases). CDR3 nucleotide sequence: TGTGCCAGCACACTCCCCCCACAGGGAGAAAACACTGAAGCTTTCTTT. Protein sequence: CASTLPPQGENTEAFF.